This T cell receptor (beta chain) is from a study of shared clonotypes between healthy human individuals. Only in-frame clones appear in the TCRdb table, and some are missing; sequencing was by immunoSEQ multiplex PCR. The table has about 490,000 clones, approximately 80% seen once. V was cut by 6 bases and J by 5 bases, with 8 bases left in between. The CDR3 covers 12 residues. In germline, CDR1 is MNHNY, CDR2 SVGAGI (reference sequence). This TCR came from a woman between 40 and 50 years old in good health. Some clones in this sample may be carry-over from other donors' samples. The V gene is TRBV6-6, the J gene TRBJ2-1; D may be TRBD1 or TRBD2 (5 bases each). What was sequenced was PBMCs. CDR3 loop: CASRGENNEQFF. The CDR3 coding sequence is TGTGCCAGCAGGGGGGAGAACAATGAGCAGTTCTTC.